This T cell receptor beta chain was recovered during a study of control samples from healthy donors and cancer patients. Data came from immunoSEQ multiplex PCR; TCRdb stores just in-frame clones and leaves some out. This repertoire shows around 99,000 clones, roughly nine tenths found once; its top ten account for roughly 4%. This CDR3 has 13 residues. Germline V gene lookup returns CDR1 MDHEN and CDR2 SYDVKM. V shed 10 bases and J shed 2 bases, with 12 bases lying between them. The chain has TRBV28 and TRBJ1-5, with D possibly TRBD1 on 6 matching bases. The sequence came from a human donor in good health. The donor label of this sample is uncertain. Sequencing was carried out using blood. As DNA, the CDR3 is TGTGCCATTAAGCCAGGGGGCAATCAGCCCCAGCATTTT. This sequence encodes CAIKPGGNQPQHF.